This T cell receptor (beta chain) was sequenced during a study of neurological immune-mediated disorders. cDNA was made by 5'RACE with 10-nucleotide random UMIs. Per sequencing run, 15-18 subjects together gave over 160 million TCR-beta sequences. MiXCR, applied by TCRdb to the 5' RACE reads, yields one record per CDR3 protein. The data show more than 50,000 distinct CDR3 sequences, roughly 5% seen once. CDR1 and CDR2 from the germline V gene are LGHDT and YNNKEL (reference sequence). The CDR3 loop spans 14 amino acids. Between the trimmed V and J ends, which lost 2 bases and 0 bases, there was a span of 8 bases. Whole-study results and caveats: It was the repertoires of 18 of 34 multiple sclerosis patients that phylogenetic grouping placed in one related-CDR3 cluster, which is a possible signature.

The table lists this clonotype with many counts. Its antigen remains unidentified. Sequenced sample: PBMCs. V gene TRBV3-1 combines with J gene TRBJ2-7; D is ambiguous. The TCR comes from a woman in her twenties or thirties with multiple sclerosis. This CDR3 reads CASSQTVGSYEQYF. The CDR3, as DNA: TGTGCCAGCAGCCAAACGGTGGGCTCCTACGAGCAGTACTTC.